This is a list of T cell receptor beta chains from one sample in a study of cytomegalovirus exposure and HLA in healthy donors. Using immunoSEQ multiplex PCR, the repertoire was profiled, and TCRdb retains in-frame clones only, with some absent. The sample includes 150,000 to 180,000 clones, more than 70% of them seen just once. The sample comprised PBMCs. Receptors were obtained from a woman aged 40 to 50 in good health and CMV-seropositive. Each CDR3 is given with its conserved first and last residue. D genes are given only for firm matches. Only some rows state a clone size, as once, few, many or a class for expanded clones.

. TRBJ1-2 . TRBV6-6 TGTGCCAGCAGTTACGACACCTATGGCTACACCTTC CASSYDTYGYTF
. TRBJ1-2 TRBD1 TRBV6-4 TGTGCCAGCAGTGAAGAACCGGGACAGAACTATGGCTACACCTTC CASSEEPGQNYGYTF
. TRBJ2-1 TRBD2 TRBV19 TGTGCCAGTAGGTCTAGCGGGAGTTCGAATGAGCAGTTCTTC CASRSSGSSNEQFF
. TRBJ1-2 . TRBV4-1 TGCGCCAGCAGCCAAGGGTTGCAGGGATCTAACTATGGCTACACCTTC CASSQGLQGSNYGYTF
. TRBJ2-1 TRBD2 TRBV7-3 TGTGCCAGCAGCTTATGGGGCGGGAGCTCCGATGAGCAGTTCTTC CASSLWGGSSDEQFF
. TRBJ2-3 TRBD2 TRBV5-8 TGTGCCAGCAGCTTGGTTAGCGGGAGCCCGACAGATACGCAGTATTTT CASSLVSGSPTDTQYF
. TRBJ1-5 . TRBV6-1 TGTGCCAGCGGGACACAGCCTGAGGTTAATCAGCCCCAGCATTTT CASGTQPEVNQPQHF
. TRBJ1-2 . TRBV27 TGTGCCAGCAGTCCCAGGGAAGGCTATGGCTACACCTTC CASSPREGYGYTF
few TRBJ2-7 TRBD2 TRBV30 TGTGCCTGGACTGAGAGCGGGAGGGTTTACGAGCAGTACTTC CAWTESGRVYEQYF
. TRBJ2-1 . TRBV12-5 TGTGCTAGTGGTTTGGTAGTGTCAGGGGTAGGCGATGAGCAGTTCTTC CASGLVVSGVGDEQFF
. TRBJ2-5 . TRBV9 TGTGCCAGCAGCGTAAGCAGTACAGGGGAGACCCAGTACTTC CASSVSSTGETQYF
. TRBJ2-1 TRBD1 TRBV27 TGTGCCAGCAGTCCAGGGGGCGCGTTAAACAATGAGCAGTTCTTC CASSPGGALNNEQFF
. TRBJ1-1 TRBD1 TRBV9 TGTGCCAGCAGCGCCATACAGGGGCCGAGGACTGAAGCTTTCTTT CASSAIQGPRTEAFF
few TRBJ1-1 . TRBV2 TGTGCCAGCAGTGAATTAGGAGAGAGCGAAGCTTTCTTT CASSELGESEAFF
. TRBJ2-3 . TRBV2 TGTGCCAGGGGGAGGGACACACATACGCAGTATTTT CARGRDTHTQYF
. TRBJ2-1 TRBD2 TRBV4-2 TGTGCCAGCAGCCAAGGGCGGGAGATAGCCTACAATGAGCAGTTCTTC CASSQGREIAYNEQFF
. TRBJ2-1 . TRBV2 TGTGCCAGCAGTGAAAGGGAGTACAATGAGCAGTTCTTC CASSEREYNEQFF
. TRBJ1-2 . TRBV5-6 TGTGCCAGCACTACTGAATTTAAAAGGGACATCGGTGGCTACACCTTC CASTTEFKRDIGGYTF
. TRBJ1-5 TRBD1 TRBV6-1 TGTGCCAGCAGAGGGGACAGGGGATTCAATCAGCCCCAGCATTTT CASRGDRGFNQPQHF
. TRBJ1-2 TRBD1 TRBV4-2 TGTGCCAGCAGCCAACCAGACAGGGGGCGGAATGGCTACACCTTC CASSQPDRGRNGYTF
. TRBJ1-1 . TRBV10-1 TGCGCCAGCTCGGCGCAGGGTGTACTGAATGGGTGGTTGAACACTGAAGCTTTCTTT CASSAQGVLNGWLNTEAFF
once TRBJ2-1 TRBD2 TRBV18 TGTGCCAGCTCACCAGCTAGCGGGAGAGGGCAGTTCTTC CASSPASGRGQFF
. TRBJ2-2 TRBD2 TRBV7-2 TGTGCCAGCAGCTCGTATAGCGGGAGGCGCACCGGGGAGCTGTTTTTT CASSSYSGRRTGELFF
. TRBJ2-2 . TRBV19 TGTGCCAGTATGAGAGACACCGGGGAGCTGTTTTTT CASMRDTGELFF
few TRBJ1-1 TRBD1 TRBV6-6 TGTGCCAGCAGTTATTCAAACGACAGGGGAGGTGAAGCTTTCTTT CASSYSNDRGGEAFF
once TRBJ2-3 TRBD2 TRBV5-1 TGCGCCAGCAGCTCAGCGGGACGGGATACGCAGTATTTT CASSSAGRDTQYF
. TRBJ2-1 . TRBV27 TGTGCCAGCAGCCCTGGAGCACCCTACAATGAGCAGTTCTTC CASSPGAPYNEQFF
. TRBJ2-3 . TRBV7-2 TGTGCCAGCAGCCCCCCGGGACTGACTTACACAGATACGCAGTATTTT CASSPPGLTYTDTQYF
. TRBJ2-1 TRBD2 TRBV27 TGTGCCAGCAGTTTACGGCTAGCGGGAGGGGTGTCCTACAATGAGCAGTTCTTC CASSLRLAGGVSYNEQFF
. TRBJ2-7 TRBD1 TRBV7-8 TGTGCCAGCAGCTTAGGGCAGGGGGCCTACGAGCAGTACTTC CASSLGQGAYEQYF
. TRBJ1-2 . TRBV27 TGTGCCAGCAGTTTAGGACAGCATTATGGCTACACCTTC CASSLGQHYGYTF
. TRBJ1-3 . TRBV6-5 TGTGCCAGCCTTAAAAGGGGGAGCTCTGGAAACACCATATATTTT CASLKRGSSGNTIYF
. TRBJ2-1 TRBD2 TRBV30 TGTGCCTGGAGAGGAGCGGGACGCTCCTACAATGAGCAGTTCTTC CAWRGAGRSYNEQFF
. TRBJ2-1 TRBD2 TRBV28 TGTGCCAGCAAAGAACCCGGGAGGGAGTTTGATGAGCAGTTCTTC CASKEPGREFDEQFF
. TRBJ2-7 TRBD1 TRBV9 TGTGCCAGCAGCGTAGGACAGGGCGGAACCTACGAGCAGTACTTC CASSVGQGGTYEQYF
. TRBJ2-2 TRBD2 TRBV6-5 TGTGCCAGCAGACCCAGCGGGAGAGGTACCGGGGAGCTGTTTTTT CASRPSGRGTGELFF
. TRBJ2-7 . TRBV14 TGTGCCAGCAGCCAGGAAGAGGGCCTCGGCTCCTACGAGCAGTACTTC CASSQEEGLGSYEQYF
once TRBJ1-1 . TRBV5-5 TGTGCCAGCAGCTCACGGCTTGGGGGCGGTTCGAACACTGAAGCTTTCTTT CASSSRLGGGSNTEAFF
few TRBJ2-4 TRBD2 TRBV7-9 TGTGCCAGCAGCTTAAGGGGTTTGGGGGAGGGGACCATTCAGTACTTC CASSLRGLGEGTIQYF
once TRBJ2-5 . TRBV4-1 TGCGCCAGCAGCCAAGGCGCCTCCGAACGCGAGACCCAGTACTTC CASSQGASERETQYF